A selection of T cell receptor beta chains follows, all from one sample in a study of blood T cell repertoires in COVID-19. Profiled with immunoSEQ multiplex PCR; TCRdb holds only in-frame clones, not every one. Altogether a few hundred thousand clones are present, around 90% being singletons, with the ten largest covering more than 1%. The sample comprised peripheral blood. The receptors originated from a middle-aged man with acute or convalescent COVID-19. The CDR3 runs from the conserved cysteine through the conserved F or W. D genes are given only for firm matches. Part of the rows lack a size; the others show once, few, many or a class for expanded clones.

d_call,j_call,clone_size,v_call,cdr3_nt,cdr3_aa
TRBD1,TRBJ2-1,.,TRBV6-2/TRBV6-3,TGTGCCAGCAGTTACCTCGGGACAGAGTTCTTC,CASSYLGTEFF
TRBD2,TRBJ2-3,.,TRBV5-1,TGCGCCAGCAGCTTGGGACTAGCGGGACCTCAGGATACGCAGTATTTT,CASSLGLAGPQDTQYF
.,TRBJ1-2,few,TRBV4-2,TGTGCCAGCAGCCACCCCACCGGGGTTGGCTACACCTTC,CASSHPTGVGYTF
.,TRBJ1-1,once,TRBV20-1,TGCAGTGCGGACAGGAACACTGAAGCTTTCTTT,CSADRNTEAFF
TRBD2,TRBJ2-2,.,TRBV30,TGTGCCTGGAGTGTAGGGACTAGCGTTAACACCGGGGAGCTGTTTTTT,CAWSVGTSVNTGELFF
.,TRBJ1-5,.,TRBV3-1/TRBV3-2,TGTGCCAGCAGCCAAGATCTTACAGGGTACCAGCCCCAGCATTTT,CASSQDLTGYQPQHF
.,TRBJ2-7,.,TRBV4-2,TGTGCCAGCAGTCACGGCCGGGAACTCGAGCAGTACTTC,CASSHGRELEQYF
.,TRBJ2-1,.,TRBV9,TGTGCCAGCAGCGCACTAGGGTGGGAGGATGAGCAGTTCTTC,CASSALGWEDEQFF
TRBD2,TRBJ2-5,.,TRBV6-5,TGTGCCAGCAGATGGGGACTAACCCAAGAGACCCAGTACTTC,CASRWGLTQETQYF
.,TRBJ1-2,.,TRBV18,TGTGCCAGCTCACCAAACTCAGGCCCCTATGGCTACACCTTC,CASSPNSGPYGYTF
.,TRBJ1-1,.,TRBV6-5,TGTGCCAGCAGTTTTCTCAGGGCTACTGAAGCTTTCTTT,CASSFLRATEAFF
TRBD1,TRBJ2-7,.,TRBV9,TGTGCCAGCAGCGCTGGACAGGGTATTTACGAGCAGTACTTC,CASSAGQGIYEQYF